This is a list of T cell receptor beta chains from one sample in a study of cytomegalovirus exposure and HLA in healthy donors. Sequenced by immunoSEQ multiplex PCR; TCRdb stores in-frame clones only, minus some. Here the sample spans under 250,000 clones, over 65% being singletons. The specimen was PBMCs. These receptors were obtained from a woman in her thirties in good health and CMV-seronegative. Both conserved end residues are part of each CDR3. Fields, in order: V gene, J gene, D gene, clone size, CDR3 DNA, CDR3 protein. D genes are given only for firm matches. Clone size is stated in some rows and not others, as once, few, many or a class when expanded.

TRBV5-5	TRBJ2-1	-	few	TGTGCCAGCAGCTTGGAACTACCTTACAATGAGCAGTTCTTC	CASSLELPYNEQFF
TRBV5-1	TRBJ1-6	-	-	TGCGCCAGCAGCTTGGACGTGACAGGACATAATTCACCCCTCCACTTT	CASSLDVTGHNSPLHF
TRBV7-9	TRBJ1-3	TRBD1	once	TGTGCCAGCAGCTCAAAGGACAGGGACTCTGGAAACACCATATATTTT	CASSSKDRDSGNTIYF
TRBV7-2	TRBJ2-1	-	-	TGTGCCAGCAGCTTAGCGGTGAGCTCCTACAATGAGCAGTTCTTC	CASSLAVSSYNEQFF
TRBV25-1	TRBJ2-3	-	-	TGTGCCAGCAGTGCGAGCGGGAGCACAGATACGCAGTATTTT	CASSASGSTDTQYF
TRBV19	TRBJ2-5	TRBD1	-	TGTGCCGTTAGAGGGACAGCACAAGAGACCCAGTACTTC	CAVRGTAQETQYF
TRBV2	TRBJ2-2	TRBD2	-	TGTGCCAGCACTGGACTAGCGGGAGGCCTCGGGACCGGGGAGCTGTTTTTT	CASTGLAGGLGTGELFF
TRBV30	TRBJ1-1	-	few	TGTGCCTGGAATGATTTAGGGGAGAACACTGAAGCTTTCTTT	CAWNDLGENTEAFF
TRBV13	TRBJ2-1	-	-	TGTGCCAGCAGCTTAGAAGGGAGCTCCTACAATGAGCAGTTCTTC	CASSLEGSSYNEQFF
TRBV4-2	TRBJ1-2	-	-	TGTGCCAGCAGCCAAGAAATAGGGGACTATGGCTACACCTTC	CASSQEIGDYGYTF
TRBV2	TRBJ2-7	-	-	TGTGCCAGCAGTGGACAGTCCTACGAGCAGTACTTC	CASSGQSYEQYF
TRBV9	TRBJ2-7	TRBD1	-	TGTGCCAGCAGCGTCTCCGGGACAGGGCCCTACGAGCAGTACTTC	CASSVSGTGPYEQYF
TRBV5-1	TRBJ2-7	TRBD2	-	TGCGCCAGCAGCCTAGGACTAGCGGGGGGGTATTTCTCCTACGAGCAGTACTTC	CASSLGLAGGYFSYEQYF
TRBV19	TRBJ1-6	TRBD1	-	TGTGCCAGTAACCCTTATGGGGCAGGGGGGAATTCACCCCTCCACTTT	CASNPYGAGGNSPLHF
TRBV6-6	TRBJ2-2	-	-	TGTGCCAGCAGGGAGACTAGGGAGACCGGGGAGCTGTTTTTT	CASRETRETGELFF
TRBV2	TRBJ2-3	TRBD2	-	TGTGCCAGCCCTAACAGGGTAGGGACATTAGCTAGCGGGATTGGCACAGATACGCAGTATTTT	CASPNRVGTLASGIGTDTQYF
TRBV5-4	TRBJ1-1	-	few	TGTGCCAGCAGCTTGGCCGGGAACACTGAAGCTTTCTTT	CASSLAGNTEAFF
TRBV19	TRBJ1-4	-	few	TGTGCCAGTACGGGTAGCGGCAATGAAAAACTGTTTTTT	CASTGSGNEKLFF
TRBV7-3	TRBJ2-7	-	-	TGTGCCAGCAGCTTATTCCCTACCTACGAGCAGTACTTC	CASSLFPTYEQYF
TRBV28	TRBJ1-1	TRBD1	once	TGTGCCACCCTTCGGACAGGGGCCACTGAAGCTTTCTTT	CATLRTGATEAFF
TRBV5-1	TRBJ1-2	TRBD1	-	TGCGCCAGCAGCCTGCTACAGGGGGCGGGTGGCTACACCTTC	CASSLLQGAGGYTF
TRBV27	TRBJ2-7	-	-	TGTGCCAGCAGTCTCGGGACTCCCAGCGAACTCTACGAGCAGTACTTC	CASSLGTPSELYEQYF
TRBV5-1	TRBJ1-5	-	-	TGCGCCAGCAGCTTGGGCTACAGCCAGCCCCAGCATTTT	CASSLGYSQPQHF
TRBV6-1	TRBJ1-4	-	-	TGTGCCAGCAGTGAATTCGCGGGGGGGAATGAAAAACTGTTTTTT	CASSEFAGGNEKLFF
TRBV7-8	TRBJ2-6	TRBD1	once	TGTGCCAGCAGCTTCGGACAGGGATCAGGGGCCAACGTCCTGACTTTC	CASSFGQGSGANVLTF
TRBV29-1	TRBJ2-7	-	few	TGCAGCGTTGGAGTCTCCTACGAGCAGTACTTC	CSVGVSYEQYF
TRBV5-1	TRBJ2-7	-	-	TGCGCCAGCAGCTTGGCGGCGGCCTACGAGCAGTACTTC	CASSLAAAYEQYF
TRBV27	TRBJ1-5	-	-	TGTGCCAGCAGTTTATCGGGCCCCCAGCCCCAGCATTTT	CASSLSGPQPQHF
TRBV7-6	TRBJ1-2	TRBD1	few	TGTGCCAGCAGCTCCCGAGACAGGGGTGGCTACACCTTC	CASSSRDRGGYTF
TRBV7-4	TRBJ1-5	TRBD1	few	TGTGCCAGCAGCTTAGCCGGGACAGGGGGCCAGCCCCAGCATTTT	CASSLAGTGGQPQHF
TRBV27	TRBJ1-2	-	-	TGTGCCAGCAGCTTAGGGCGGGTAGACGGAACTAACTATGGCTACACCTTC	CASSLGRVDGTNYGYTF
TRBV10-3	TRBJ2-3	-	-	TGTGCCATCAGTGGCGGTCCGGATACGCAGTATTTT	CAISGGPDTQYF
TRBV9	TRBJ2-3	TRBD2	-	TGTGCCAGCAGCGTAGTTGCGGGAGTAAGCACAGATACGCAGTATTTT	CASSVVAGVSTDTQYF
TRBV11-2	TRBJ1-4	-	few	TGTGCCAGCACTCGGCAAACAGAAGCCAGACCAGCAACTAATGAAAAACTGTTTTTT	CASTRQTEARPATNEKLFF
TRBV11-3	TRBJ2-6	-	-	TGTGCCAGCAGCCAGCGTAGCTCTGGGGCCAACGTCCTGACTTTC	CASSQRSSGANVLTF
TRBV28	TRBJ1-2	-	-	TGTGCCAGCAGTTTTTTCGCGGGGGCGCCCCATGGCTACACCTTC	CASSFFAGAPHGYTF
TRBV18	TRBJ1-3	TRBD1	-	TGTGCCAGCTCACCGAAACAGGGGCTCGGAAACACCATATATTTT	CASSPKQGLGNTIYF
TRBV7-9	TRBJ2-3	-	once	TGTGCCAGCAGCGTACAGGGACCGAGCACAGATACGCAGTATTTT	CASSVQGPSTDTQYF
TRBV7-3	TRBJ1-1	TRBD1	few	TGTGCCAGCAGCAGACAGGGTTTGGGGACTGAAGCTTTCTTT	CASSRQGLGTEAFF
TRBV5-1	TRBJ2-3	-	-	TGCGCCAGCACCGGGACTGTGCATCCAGATACGCAGTATTTT	CASTGTVHPDTQYF
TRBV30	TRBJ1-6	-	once	TGTGCCTCGCAGGGTGTCCTAAATTCACCCCTCCACTTT	CASQGVLNSPLHF
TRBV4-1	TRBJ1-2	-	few	TGCGCCAGCAGCCAAGATTGGGCAGGGGACTATGGCTACACCTTC	CASSQDWAGDYGYTF
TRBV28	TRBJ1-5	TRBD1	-	TGTGCCAGCATTCACCAGGGGGAGGAGGGCAATCAGCCCCAGCATTTT	CASIHQGEEGNQPQHF
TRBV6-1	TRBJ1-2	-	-	TGTGCCAGCAGTGGAGAGGGAGCCTATGGCTACACCTTC	CASSGEGAYGYTF